The 18 T cell receptor beta chains reported below all come from one sample, sequenced in a study of shared clonotypes between healthy human individuals. Assay: immunoSEQ multiplex PCR; the TCRdb copy retains only in-frame clones and omits some. The data hold roughly 1 million clones, with around four fifths observed a single time. The material sequenced was memory CD4+ T cells sorted from blood. Described subset: CD45RA-negative fraction. The receptor source for this set is a man between 18 and 29 years old in good health.

Worth noting for this clone: The same CDR3 also results from other DNA sequences found in this sample. J is TRBJ1-1 and V is TRBV14; D is undetermined. V shed 4 bases and J shed 1 base, with 7 bases lying between them. Germline V gene lookup returns CDR1 SGHDN and CDR2 FVKESK. There are 13 residues in the CDR3. In DNA form, the CDR3 reads TGTGCCAGCAGCCTAGACCGGAACACTGAAGCTTTCTTT. Its translation: CASSLDRNTEAFF. Full variable domain (missing parts from reference TRBV14 and TRBJ1-1): EAGVTQFPSHSVIEKGQTVTLRCDPISGHDNLYWYRRVMGKEIKFLLHFVKESKQDESGMPNNRFLAERTGGTYSTLKVQPAELEDSGVYFCASSLDRNTEAFFGQGTRLTVV.

This chain connects TRBV7-2 to TRBJ1-3; TRBD1 matches 9 bases. The trim removed 5 bases at V and 4 bases at J, leaving 9 bases unmatched. This CDR3 region has 16 residues. In germline, CDR1 is SGHTA, CDR2 FQGNSA. CDR3 bases: TGTGCCAGCAGCCGGGACAGGGTATCGACAGGAAACACCATATATTTT. Translating gives CASSRDRVSTGNTIYF.

The J gene is TRBJ1-2, the V gene TRBV7-9, with TRBD1 matching over 12 bases. Germline-derived CDR1 and CDR2 are SEHNR and FQNEAQ (reference sequence). Germline trimming cut 4 bases from V and 7 bases from J; bases unmatched to any gene: 4. The CDR3 spans 14 residues. CDR3 loop: CASSSGQGAVGYTF. CDR3 bases: TGTGCCAGCAGCTCGGGACAGGGGGCGGTTGGCTACACCTTC.

This chain uses TRBV7-9 with TRBJ2-5; 8 nucleotides match TRBD2. This CDR3 is built from 13 residues. Unmatched junction bases numbered 4, after V lost 5 bases and J lost 5 bases. Germline V CDR1 and CDR2: SEHNR, FQNEAQ (reference sequence). The CDR3 is CASSPRGGETQYF. As DNA, the CDR3 is TGTGCCAGCAGCCCACGGGGGGGGGAGACCCAGTACTTC.

V gene TRBV11-2 combines with J gene TRBJ2-5, with D possibly matching TRBD1 (6 bases). CDR1 and CDR2 (germline): SGHAT, FQNNGV. The germline V and J ends were trimmed by 6 bases and 1 base, with 21 bases remaining between them. This CDR3 has 17 residues. CDR3 nucleotide sequence: TGTGCCAGCAGAAACGGACGGGCACAGGGCGCCCAAGAGACCCAGTACTTC. Protein: CASRNGRAQGAQETQYF.

V and J are TRBV7-2 and TRBJ1-1; 10 bases line up with TRBD1. Germline loops: CDR1 SGHTA, CDR2 FQGNSA. Trimming at V came to 2 bases and at J to 0 bases, leaving 6 bases not matched to a gene. The CDR3 sequence is 17 residues long. The chain's CDR3 is CASSLRTGGIMNTEAFF. CDR3 coding DNA: TGTGCCAGCAGCTTAAGGACAGGGGGGATCATGAACACTGAAGCTTTCTTT.

This clone turned up a few times. The chain has TRBV18 and TRBJ1-1; tentatively, D is TRBD1 (5 bases). The CDR3 runs to 13 residues. Germline V lookup: CDR1 KGHSH, CDR2 LQKENI. Trimming pared 3 bases from V and 3 bases from J, leaving 8 bases between. CDR3 DNA sequence: TGTGCCAGCTCACCCCGGACATACACTGAAGCTTTCTTT. It specifies CASSPRTYTEAFF.

This clone showed up just once. The CDR3 spells CASSSRDKSNYGYTF. CDR3 nucleotide sequence: TGTGCCAGCAGTTCCCGGGACAAGAGTAACTATGGCTACACCTTC. The V gene is TRBV6-5, the J gene TRBJ1-2; the D gene is possibly TRBD1 (6 bases). V was shortened by 4 bases and J by 1 base, with 13 bases between the two germline ends. CDR3 length: 15 amino acids. Germline V gene sequence: CDR1 MNHEY, CDR2 SVGAGI.

V and J are TRBV7-2 and TRBJ2-1, with D unresolved. The CDR3 totals 12 residues. V was pared by 3 bases and J by 9 bases, with 9 bases between. CDR1 SGHTA and CDR2 FQGNSA come from the germline V gene. The CDR3 sequence: CASSFAVGEQFF. For the CDR3, the DNA is TGTGCCAGCAGCTTTGCCGTCGGTGAGCAGTTCTTC.

A single count supports this clone. The V call is TRBV28, the J call TRBJ1-2, with TRBD1 matching over 9 bases. The ends lost 4 bases at V and 1 base at J; junction bases unmatched: 1. Germline lookup yields CDR1 MDHEN and CDR2 SYDVKM. The CDR3 length is 14 residues. The CDR3 spells CASSWTGDNYGYTF. The CDR3 DNA reads TGTGCCAGCAGTTGGACAGGGGATAACTATGGCTACACCTTC.

This chain uses TRBV4-2 with TRBJ2-1; 7 positions match TRBD2. V trimming: 0 bases; J trimming: 0 bases; junction bases outside the gene matches: 2. The length of the CDR3 is 16 residues. Looked up from germline, CDR1 is LGHNA and CDR2 is YNFKEQ. In DNA form, the CDR3 reads TGTGCCAGCAGCCAAGAGGGCGGGAGCTCCTACAATGAGCAGTTCTTC. Protein sequence: CASSQEGGSSYNEQFF.

This clone was seen a handful of times. This CDR3 reads CAIYDRQYTGELFF. In DNA form, the CDR3 reads TGTGCCATTTACGACAGGCAATACACCGGGGAGCTGTTTTTT. This chain joins TRBV10-3 and TRBJ2-2, with a weak D call TRBD1 (6 bases). With 9 bases removed from V and 3 bases from J, the gap between germline ends came to 14 bases. In germline, CDR1 is ENHRY, CDR2 SYGVKD. CDR3 length: 14 residues.

This clone was detected only a few times. This specimen includes other DNA sequences encoding the same CDR3. The V call is TRBV7-3, the J call TRBJ2-5; D is perhaps TRBD2 (6 bases). CDR3 length equals 13 residues. The V end was cut by 5 bases, the J end by 5 bases, with 12 bases between. Germline V CDR1 and CDR2: SGHTA, FQGTGA. CDR3 residues: CASSAGGSETQYF. DNA of the CDR3: TGTGCCAGCAGCGCCGGAGGGAGCGAGACCCAGTACTTC.

The rearrangement joins TRBV6-1 to TRBJ1-6, with TRBD1 identical over 7 bases. J was trimmed by 7 bases and V by 6 bases; bases with no gene match: 3. This CDR3 contains 13 residues. Germline V CDR1 and CDR2: MNHNS, SASEGT. The CDR3 sequence: CASRETGNSPLHF. CDR3 nucleotides: TGTGCCAGCAGAGAGACAGGGAATTCACCCCTCCACTTT.

The chain has TRBV10-3 and TRBJ1-2, with D maybe TRBD1 (5 bases). Deletions cut 0 bases from V and 4 bases from J, with 9 bases between. Germline values: CDR1 ENHRY, CDR2 SYGVKD. The CDR3 extends over 14 amino acids. Written as DNA, the CDR3 is TGTGCCATCAGTGAGTCCAAAGACAGCTATGGCTACACCTTC. It codes for CAISESKDSYGYTF.

This clone has just one count. One end of the junction varies from germline; a read error may be responsible. The V and J genes are TRBV2 and TRBJ2-3, with TRBD2 matching over 8 bases. This CDR3 region has 14 residues. CDR1 is SNHLY and CDR2 is FYNNEI in the germline V gene. This chain's CDR3 is CTRPGLVSTDTQYF. As DNA, the CDR3 is TGTACCAGGCCGGGACTAGTTAGCACAGATACGCAGTATTTT. Full variable domain (rest looked up from reference TRBV2 and TRBJ2-3): EPEVTQTPSHQVTQMGQEVILRCVPISNHLYFYWYRQILGQKVEFLVSFYNNEISEKSEIFDDQFSVERPDGSNFTLKIRSTKLEDSAMYFCTRPGLVSTDTQYFGPGTRLTVL.

The rearrangement uses TRBV18 and TRBJ1-2; no clear D gene. This CDR3 spans 13 amino acids. From germline, CDR1 is KGHSH and CDR2 LQKENI. Trimming cost V 0 bases and J 0 bases, with 2 bases left between them. CDR3 bases: TGTGCCAGCTCACCACCAGCTAACTATGGCTACACCTTC. This encodes CASSPPANYGYTF.

The gene calls are TRBV10-3 and TRBJ1-6; D not certain. The CDR3 loop spans 14 amino acids. Trimming shortened V by 3 bases and J by 10 bases, and 13 bases separated the two germline ends. The germline V gene encodes CDR1 ENHRY and CDR2 SYGVKD. Here the CDR3 reads CAISDGQLGSPLHF. The CDR3 bases are TGTGCCATCAGTGACGGGCAATTAGGATCACCCCTCCACTTT.